This is a list of T cell receptor beta chains from one sample in a study of cytomegalovirus exposure and HLA in healthy donors. The assay was immunoSEQ multiplex PCR, and TCRdb's table has in-frame clones only and misses some. The table lists roughly 130,000 clones, roughly 83% of them singletons. Material: PBMCs. All receptors come from a female donor in good health and CMV-seronegative. CDR3s leave out the opening cysteine and the closing phenylalanine or tryptophan.

TRBV9 ASSVQGGNTIY
TRBV6-5 ASSLTGTRIY
TRBV11-2 ASSWGYQETQY
TRBV5-8 ASSLHSQPQH
TRBV7-2 ASSLGRGYT
TRBV6-1 ASSLGQSNQPQH
TRBV4-1 ASSLGQGAYEQY
TRBV10-3 AISVGQGVAF
TRBV28 ASRRGGESNQPQH
TRBV9 ASNRGQNEKLF
TRBV4-3 ASSQLAGGPVGELF
TRBV5-4 ASSFGGLGAF
TRBV7-2 ASSLALSGGTDTQY
TRBV28 ASSSPSGRALEQY
TRBV6-1 ASSLDRGRAETQY
TRBV6-6 ASSYSLTDRNH
TRBV30 AWGWASYNSPLH
TRBV10-3 AIRTGGFETQY
TRBV7-2 ASSWTVSYEQY
TRBV5-1 ASSFKGARIYNTEAF
TRBV5-6 ASSFSGLNTGELF
TRBV19 ASSIASSGGASSYNEQF
TRBV7-9 ARRGRPGTDTQY
TRBV27 ASSTSYTEAF
TRBV4-3 ASSQNTNTEAF
TRBV28 ASSGGTGSSAF
TRBV7-3 ASSLILVDTQY
TRBV9 ASSNERWETQY
TRBV5-1 ASSLARALSYEQY
TRBV7-8 ASSLRRGPSYEQY
TRBV4-1 ASSQLAGVETQY
TRBV10-3 AISEYDGNSGEKLF
TRBV11-3 ASSLGRVAEAF
TRBV28 ASSSPDRTGYT
TRBV5-1 ASRLATGSYEQY
TRBV19 ASSIFLSNNEQF
TRBV11-3 ASSTGGGWETQY
TRBV29-1 SVGQWNYGYT
TRBV10-3 AISESRGNQPQH
TRBV6-5 ASSQGWNTEAF
TRBV27 ASSLVRSRNTEAF
TRBV27 ASSSPGLAGGLPGETQY
TRBV30 AWSGGQTSSGNTIY
TRBV27 ASKTPGQGAFSNQPQH
TRBV29-1 SVPSQFRGDTEAF
TRBV19 ALSRAGGTAPYEQY
TRBV7-8 ASTPVVIAGYNEQF
TRBV5-1 ASSLDGDYGYT
TRBV10-3 AITASPAGGNEQF
TRBV7-9 ATWSGVGSYEQY
TRBV5-6 ASSFSGAPRGGELF
TRBV5-1 ASSLVGGRRYEQF
TRBV5-1 ASSPGGRNEKLF
TRBV7-2 ASSLVGADYEQY
TRBV7-2 ASSPQGNYGYT
TRBV5-8 ASSFLGTDTQY